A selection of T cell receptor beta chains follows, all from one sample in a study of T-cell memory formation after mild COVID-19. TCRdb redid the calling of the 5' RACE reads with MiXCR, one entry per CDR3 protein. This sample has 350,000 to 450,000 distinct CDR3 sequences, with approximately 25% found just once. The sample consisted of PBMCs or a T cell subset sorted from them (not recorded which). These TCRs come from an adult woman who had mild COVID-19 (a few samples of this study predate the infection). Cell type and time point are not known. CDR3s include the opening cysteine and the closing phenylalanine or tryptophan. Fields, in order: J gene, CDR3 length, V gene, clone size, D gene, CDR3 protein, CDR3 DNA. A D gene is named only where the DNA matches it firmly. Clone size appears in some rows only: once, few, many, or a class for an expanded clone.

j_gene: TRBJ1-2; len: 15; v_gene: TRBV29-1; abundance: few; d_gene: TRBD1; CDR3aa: CSVEEGQGAFYGYTF; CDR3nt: TGCAGCGTTGAAGAAGGGCAGGGGGCTTTCTATGGCTACACCTTC
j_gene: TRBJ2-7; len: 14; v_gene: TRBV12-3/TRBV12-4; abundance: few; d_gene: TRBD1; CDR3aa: CASSFDRAKYEQYF; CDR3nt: TGTGCCAGCAGTTTCGACAGGGCAAAGTACGAGCAGTACTTC
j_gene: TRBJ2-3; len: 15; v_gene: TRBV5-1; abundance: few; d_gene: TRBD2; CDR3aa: CASSPSGISTDTQYF; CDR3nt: TGCGCCAGCAGCCCTAGCGGGATTAGCACAGATACGCAGTATTTT
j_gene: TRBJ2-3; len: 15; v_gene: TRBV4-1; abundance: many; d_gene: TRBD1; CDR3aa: CASSQDAGTGSPQYF; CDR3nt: TGCGCCAGCAGCCAAGACGCCGGGACAGGGAGTCCGCAGTATTTT
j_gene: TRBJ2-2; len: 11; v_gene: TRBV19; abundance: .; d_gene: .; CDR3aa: CASRVYRELFF; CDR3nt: TGTGCCAGTAGGGTTTACCGGGAGCTGTTTTTT
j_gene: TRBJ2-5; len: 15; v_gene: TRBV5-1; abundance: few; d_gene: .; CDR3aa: CASSLVADYQETQYF; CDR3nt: TGCGCCAGCAGCTTGGTGGCGGATTACCAAGAGACCCAGTACTTC
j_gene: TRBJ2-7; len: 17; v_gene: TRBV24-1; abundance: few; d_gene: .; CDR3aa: CATSDPLERAFRREQYF; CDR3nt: TGTGCCACCAGTGACCCTCTAGAGAGGGCCTTCCGAAGGGAGCAGTACTTC
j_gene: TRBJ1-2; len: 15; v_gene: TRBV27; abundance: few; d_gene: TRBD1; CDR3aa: CASSQRTGGVRGYTF; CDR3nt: TGTGCCAGCAGTCAAAGGACAGGGGGCGTTCGTGGCTACACCTTC
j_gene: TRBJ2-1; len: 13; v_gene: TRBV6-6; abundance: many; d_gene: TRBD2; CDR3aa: CASSFLAANEQFF; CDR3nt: TGTGCCAGCAGTTTCCTAGCGGCGAATGAGCAGTTCTTC
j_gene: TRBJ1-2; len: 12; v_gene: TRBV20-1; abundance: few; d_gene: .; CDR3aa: CSASLELYGYTF; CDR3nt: TGCAGTGCTAGTTTGGAGCTCTATGGCTACACCTTC
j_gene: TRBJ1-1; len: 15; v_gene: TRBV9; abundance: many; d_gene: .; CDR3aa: CASSPYSTPNTEAFF; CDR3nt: TGTGCCAGCAGCCCCTATTCAACGCCGAACACTGAAGCTTTCTTT
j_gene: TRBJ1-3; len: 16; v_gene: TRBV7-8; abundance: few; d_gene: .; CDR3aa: CASSLDQGYSGNTIYF; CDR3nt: TGTGCCAGCAGCTTAGATCAGGGTTACTCTGGAAACACCATATATTTT